This TCR beta chain was recovered during a study of technical replicates of blood from a few donors. This clone has only one observation. Only in-frame clones appear in the TCRdb table, and some are missing; sequencing was by immunoSEQ multiplex PCR. Seen here are fewer than 85,000 clones, around 94% observed once, and the top ten hold 0.25%. Germline loops: CDR1 SGHNT, CDR2 YYREEE (reference sequence). Trimming removed 4 bases from V and 0 bases from J; junction bases left unmatched: 5. This CDR3 region has 15 residues. Sequencing used T cells isolated from PBMCs. This TCR derives from a human donor in good health. The chain joins TRBV5-4 to TRBJ2-3; 7 bases line up with TRBD1. The CDR3: CASSLGQVSTDTQYF. The CDR3 region has the DNA TGTGCCAGCAGCCTCGGACAGGTTAGCACAGATACGCAGTATTTT. The full variable domain, with the rest looked up from reference TRBV5-4 and TRBJ2-3, is ETGVTQSPTHLIKTRGQQVTLRCSSQSGHNTVSWYQQALGQGPQFIFQYYREEENGRGNFPPRFSGLQFPNYSSELNVNALELDDSALYLCASSLGQVSTDTQYFGPGTRLTVL.